This T cell receptor (beta chain) appears in the sequencing data of a study of vaccination effects on CD4 cells after COVID-19. Turning to the study itself: Before sequencing, viral peptide pools were used by the ViraFEST assay to expand antigen-specific CD4+ T cells. Participants completed two doses of the BNT162b2 or mRNA-1273 vaccine. Among convalescent patients, two provided samples 16 days and one week before vaccination. Study results and limitations: Convalescents' post-vaccination spike-reactive clones were chiefly new, vaccine-induced ones.

With V trimmed by 2 bases and J by 8 bases, 6 bases remained unmatched. This CDR3 is 13 amino acids long. Germline assignment: CDR1 SGHRS and CDR2 YFSETQ. Method: immunoSEQ multiplex PCR; TCRdb's copy keeps in-frame clones and lacks some. This sample carries 40,000 to 55,000 clones, roughly 80% of them seen once, and the ten largest clones take roughly 8.7%. With nine to eleven days of culture completed, CD4+ T cells were isolated. As concerns this clone: What it binds is not known.

The material sequenced was CD4+ T cells from PBMCs cultured without peptide, taken before COVID-19 vaccination. The receptor was derived from a human donor who had a prior SARS-CoV-2 infection. V gene TRBV5-1 combines with J gene TRBJ1-2; 7 nucleotides match TRBD1. For the CDR3, the DNA is TGCGCCAGCAGCTTCGACAGGGCGAGGGGCTACACCTTC. It yields the protein CASSFDRARGYTF.